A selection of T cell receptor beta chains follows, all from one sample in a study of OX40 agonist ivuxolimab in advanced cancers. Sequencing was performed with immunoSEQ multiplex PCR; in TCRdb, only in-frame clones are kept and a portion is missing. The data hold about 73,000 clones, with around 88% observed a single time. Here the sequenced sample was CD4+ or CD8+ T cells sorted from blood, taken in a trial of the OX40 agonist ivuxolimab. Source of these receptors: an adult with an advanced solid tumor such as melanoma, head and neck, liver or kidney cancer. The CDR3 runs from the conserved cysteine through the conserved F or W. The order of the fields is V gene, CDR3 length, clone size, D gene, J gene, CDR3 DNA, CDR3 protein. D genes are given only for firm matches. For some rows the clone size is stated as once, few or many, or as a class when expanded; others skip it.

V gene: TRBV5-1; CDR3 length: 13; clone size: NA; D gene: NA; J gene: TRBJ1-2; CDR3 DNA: TGCGCCAGCAGCTTAGGGGCTAACTATGGCTACACCTTC; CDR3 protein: CASSLGANYGYTF
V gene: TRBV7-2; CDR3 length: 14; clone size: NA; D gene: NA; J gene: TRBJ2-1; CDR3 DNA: TGTGCCAGCAGCGCCGCGATCCTTTCTAATGAGCAGTTCTTC; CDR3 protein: CASSAAILSNEQFF
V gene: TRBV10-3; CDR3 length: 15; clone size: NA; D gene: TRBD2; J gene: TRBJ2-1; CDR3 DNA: TGTGCCATCACCGCGGGACTAGCGGGAGTCAATGAGCAGTTCTTC; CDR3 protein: CAITAGLAGVNEQFF
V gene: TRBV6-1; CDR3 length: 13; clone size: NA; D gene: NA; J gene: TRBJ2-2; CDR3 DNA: TGTGCCAGCAGTTCGGCCAGGACCGGGGAGCTGTTTTTT; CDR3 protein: CASSSARTGELFF
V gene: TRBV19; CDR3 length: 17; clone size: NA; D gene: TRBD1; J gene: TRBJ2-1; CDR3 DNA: TGTGCCAGTAGGCCCGGGACAGGGGCTTTTTCCTACAATGAGCAGTTCTTC; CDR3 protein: CASRPGTGAFSYNEQFF
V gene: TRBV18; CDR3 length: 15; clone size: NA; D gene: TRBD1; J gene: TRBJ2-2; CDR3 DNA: TGTGCCAGCTCACCCCGGGACAGGAACACCGGGGAGCTGTTTTTT; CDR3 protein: CASSPRDRNTGELFF
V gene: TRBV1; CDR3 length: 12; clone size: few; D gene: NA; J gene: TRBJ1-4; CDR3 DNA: TGCACCAGCAGCCAGAGAAATGAAAAACTGTTTTTT; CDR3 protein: CTSSQRNEKLFF
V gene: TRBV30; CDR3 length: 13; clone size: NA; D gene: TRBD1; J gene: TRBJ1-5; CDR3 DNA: TGTGCCTGGAGCGCGACAGGGGGTCAGCCCCAGCATTTT; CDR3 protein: CAWSATGGQPQHF
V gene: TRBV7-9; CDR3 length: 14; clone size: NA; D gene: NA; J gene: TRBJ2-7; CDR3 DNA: TGTGCCAGCAGCTTGGGACTGTACTCCTACGAGCAGTACTTC; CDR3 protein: CASSLGLYSYEQYF
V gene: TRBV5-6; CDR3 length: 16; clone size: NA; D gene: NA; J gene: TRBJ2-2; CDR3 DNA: TGTGCCAGCAGCTTGGACGGCAGGGGATTGTACGGGGAGCTGTTTTTT; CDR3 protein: CASSLDGRGLYGELFF
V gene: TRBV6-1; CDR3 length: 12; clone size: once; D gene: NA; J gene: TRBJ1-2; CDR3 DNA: TGTGCCAGCAGTGAAACAGGAAGTGGCTACACCTTC; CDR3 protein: CASSETGSGYTF
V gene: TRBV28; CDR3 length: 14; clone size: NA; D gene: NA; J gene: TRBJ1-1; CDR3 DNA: TGTGCCAGCAGTGCCCCGGCGGGGAACACTGAAGCTTTCTTT; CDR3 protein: CASSAPAGNTEAFF
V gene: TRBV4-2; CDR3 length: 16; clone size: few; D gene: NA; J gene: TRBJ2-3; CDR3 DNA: TGTGCCAGCAGCCAAGGGTCGGGGGCTAGCACAGATACGCAGTATTTT; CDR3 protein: CASSQGSGASTDTQYF
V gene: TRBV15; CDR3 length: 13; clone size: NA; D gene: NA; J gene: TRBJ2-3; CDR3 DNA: TGTGCCACGAGTTTCGACAGAGGAGATACGCAGTATTTT; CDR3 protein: CATSFDRGDTQYF
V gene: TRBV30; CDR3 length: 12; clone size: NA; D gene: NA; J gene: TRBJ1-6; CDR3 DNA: TGTGCCTGGGCCTCCCCAGGCTCACCCCTCCACTTT; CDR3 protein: CAWASPGSPLHF
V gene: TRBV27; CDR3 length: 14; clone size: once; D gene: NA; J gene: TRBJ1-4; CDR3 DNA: TGTGCCAGCAGTTTTCGGCAGGGTCATGAAAAACTGTTTTTT; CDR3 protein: CASSFRQGHEKLFF
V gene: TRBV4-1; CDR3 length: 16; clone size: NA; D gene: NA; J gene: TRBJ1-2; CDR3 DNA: TGCGCCAGCAGCCAGGGGGGATACACCGCCTTTTATGGCTACACCTTC; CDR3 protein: CASSQGGYTAFYGYTF
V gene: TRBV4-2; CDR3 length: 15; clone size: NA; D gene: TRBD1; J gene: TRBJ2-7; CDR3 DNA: TGTGCCAGCAGCCGTACAGGGGAACAGTCCTACGAGCAGTACTTC; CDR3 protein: CASSRTGEQSYEQYF
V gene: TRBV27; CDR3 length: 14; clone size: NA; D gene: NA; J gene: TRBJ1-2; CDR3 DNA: TGTGCCAGCAGTGATTCAGGAGGGTACTATGGCTACACCTTC; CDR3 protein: CASSDSGGYYGYTF
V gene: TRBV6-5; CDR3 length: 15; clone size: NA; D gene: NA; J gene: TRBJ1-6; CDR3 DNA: TGTGCCAGCAGCCCCCCTTTGGGGAGGAATTCACCCCTCCACTTT; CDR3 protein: CASSPPLGRNSPLHF
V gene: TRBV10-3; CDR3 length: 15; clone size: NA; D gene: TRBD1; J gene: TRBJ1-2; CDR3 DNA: TGTGCCATCAGTGAGCCGACAGGGATGGGATATGGCTACACCTTC; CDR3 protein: CAISEPTGMGYGYTF
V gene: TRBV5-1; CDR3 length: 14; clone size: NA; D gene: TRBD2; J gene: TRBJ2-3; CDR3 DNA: TGCGCCACCAAACTAGCGGGGGCCGAAGATACGCAGTATTTT; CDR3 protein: CATKLAGAEDTQYF
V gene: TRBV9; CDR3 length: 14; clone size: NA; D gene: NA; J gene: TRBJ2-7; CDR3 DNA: TGTGCCAGCAGCCCCAACCAAAGGGGGTACGAGCAGTACTTC; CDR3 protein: CASSPNQRGYEQYF
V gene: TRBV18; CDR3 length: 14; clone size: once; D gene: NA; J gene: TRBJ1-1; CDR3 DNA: TGTGCCAGCTCACCACTGGTTCGCGACACTGAAGCTTTCTTT; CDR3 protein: CASSPLVRDTEAFF
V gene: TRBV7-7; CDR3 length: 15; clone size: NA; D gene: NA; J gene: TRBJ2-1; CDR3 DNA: TGTGCTAGCAGCTTGAGGGTCAGCTCCTACAATGAGCAGTTCTTC; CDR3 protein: CASSLRVSSYNEQFF
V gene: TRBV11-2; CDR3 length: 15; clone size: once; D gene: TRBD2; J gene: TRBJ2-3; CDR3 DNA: TGTGCCAGCAGCCCCAATAGCGGGAACACAGATACGCAGTATTTT; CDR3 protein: CASSPNSGNTDTQYF
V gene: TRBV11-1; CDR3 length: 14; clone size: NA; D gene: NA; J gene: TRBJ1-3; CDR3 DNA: TGTGCCAGCGAGGACTCGACGGCGCGAAACACCATATATTTT; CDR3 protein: CASEDSTARNTIYF
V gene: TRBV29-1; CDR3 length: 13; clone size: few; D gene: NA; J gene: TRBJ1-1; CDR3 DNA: TGCAGCGTTGGACAGACCATGAACACTGAAGCTTTCTTT; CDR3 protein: CSVGQTMNTEAFF
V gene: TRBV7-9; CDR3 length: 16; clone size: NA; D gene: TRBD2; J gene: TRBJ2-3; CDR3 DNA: TGTGCCAGCAGCCTAAGCCCCGGGGGGTCCACAGATACGCAGTATTTT; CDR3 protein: CASSLSPGGSTDTQYF
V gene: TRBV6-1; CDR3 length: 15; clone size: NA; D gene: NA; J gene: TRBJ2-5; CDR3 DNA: TGTGCCAGCAGTGAATGGGCAGCAACTCAAGAGACCCAGTACTTC; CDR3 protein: CASSEWAATQETQYF
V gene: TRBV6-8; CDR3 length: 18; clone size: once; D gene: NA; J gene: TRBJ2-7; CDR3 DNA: TGTGCCAGCAGTTTCCTCCCCTCGCGGGATCCCAGCTCCTACGAGCAGTACTTC; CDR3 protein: CASSFLPSRDPSSYEQYF
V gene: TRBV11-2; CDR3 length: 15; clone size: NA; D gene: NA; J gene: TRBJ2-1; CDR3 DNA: TGTGCCAGCAGCTTAGGCGGGACAGAATACAATGAGCAGTTCTTC; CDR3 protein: CASSLGGTEYNEQFF
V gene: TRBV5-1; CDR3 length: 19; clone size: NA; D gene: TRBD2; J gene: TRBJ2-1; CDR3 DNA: TGCGCCAGCAGCTTGGGGGTAGCGGGAGTGTCGTCTTTAAGGGATGAGCAGTTCTTC; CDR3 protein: CASSLGVAGVSSLRDEQFF
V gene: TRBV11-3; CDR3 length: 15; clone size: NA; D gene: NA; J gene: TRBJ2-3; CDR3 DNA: TGTGCCAGCAGCCTCCGTGGCAGTAGCACAGATACGCAGTATTTT; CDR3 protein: CASSLRGSSTDTQYF
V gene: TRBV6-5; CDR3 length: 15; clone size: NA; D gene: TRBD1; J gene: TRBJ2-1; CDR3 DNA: TGTGCCAGCAGTATGGGGGACAGGGCGTCGGGTGAGCAGTTCTTC; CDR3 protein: CASSMGDRASGEQFF
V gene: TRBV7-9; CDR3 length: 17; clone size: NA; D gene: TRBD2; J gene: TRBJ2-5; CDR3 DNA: TGTGCCAGCAGCTTAACTCGAACTAGCGGGGGGCAAGAGACCCAGTACTTC; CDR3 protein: CASSLTRTSGGQETQYF
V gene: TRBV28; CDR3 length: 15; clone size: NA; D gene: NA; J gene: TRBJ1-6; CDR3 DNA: TGTGCCAGCAGTTCTCCCCAGGGGAATAATTCACCCCTCCACTTT; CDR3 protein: CASSSPQGNNSPLHF
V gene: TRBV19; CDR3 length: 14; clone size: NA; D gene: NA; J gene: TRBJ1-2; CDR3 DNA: TGTGCCAGTTCCCGGGACACCGAGAGCTATGGCTACACCTTC; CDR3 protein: CASSRDTESYGYTF
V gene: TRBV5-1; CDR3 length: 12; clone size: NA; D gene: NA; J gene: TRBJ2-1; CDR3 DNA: TGCGCCAGCAGCTTGCCCTACAATGAGCAGTTCTTC; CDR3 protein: CASSLPYNEQFF
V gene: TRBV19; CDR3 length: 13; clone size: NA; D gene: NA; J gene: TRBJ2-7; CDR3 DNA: TGTGCCAGTAGTATAGAGCCCAGAGACGAGCAGTACTTC; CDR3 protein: CASSIEPRDEQYF
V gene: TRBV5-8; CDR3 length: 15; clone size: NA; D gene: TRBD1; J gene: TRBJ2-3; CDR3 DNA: TGTGCCAGCAGCTTCCAGGGGGCTCTGACAGATACGCAGTATTTT; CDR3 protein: CASSFQGALTDTQYF
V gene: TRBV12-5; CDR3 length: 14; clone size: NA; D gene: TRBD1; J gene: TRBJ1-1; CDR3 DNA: TGTGCTAGTGGTTGGGGACAGGCAAACACTGAAGCTTTCTTT; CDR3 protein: CASGWGQANTEAFF
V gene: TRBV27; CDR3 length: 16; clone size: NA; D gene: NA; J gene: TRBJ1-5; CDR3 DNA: TGTGCCAGCAGTTCTACACAGGGTGTAAGCAATCAGCCCCAGCATTTT; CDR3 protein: CASSSTQGVSNQPQHF
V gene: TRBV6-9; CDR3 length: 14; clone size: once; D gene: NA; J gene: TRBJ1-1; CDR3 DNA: TGTGCCAGCAGTTATAGCTTAATGAACACTGAAGCTTTCTTT; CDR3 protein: CASSYSLMNTEAFF
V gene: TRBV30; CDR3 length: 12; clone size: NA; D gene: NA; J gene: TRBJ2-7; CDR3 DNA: TGTGCCTGGACTTCCGGGGCCTACGAGCAGTACTTC; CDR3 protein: CAWTSGAYEQYF
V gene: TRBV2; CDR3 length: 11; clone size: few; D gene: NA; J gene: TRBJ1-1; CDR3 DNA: TGTGCCAGCAGGCCGAATGCTGAAGCTTTCTTT; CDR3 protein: CASRPNAEAFF
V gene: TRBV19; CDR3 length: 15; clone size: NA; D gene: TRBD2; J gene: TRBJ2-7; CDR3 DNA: TGTGCCAGTAGTATATTACTAGCGGGAGGGCAAGAGCAGTACTTC; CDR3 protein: CASSILLAGGQEQYF
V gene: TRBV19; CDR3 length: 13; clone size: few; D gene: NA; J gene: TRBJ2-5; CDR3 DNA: TGTGCCAGTAGACGAGGGCTCCAAGAGACCCAGTACTTC; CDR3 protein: CASRRGLQETQYF
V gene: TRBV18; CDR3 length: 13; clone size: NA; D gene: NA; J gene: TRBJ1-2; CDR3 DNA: TGTGCCAGCTCAAAAATCCCTAACTATGGCTACACCTTC; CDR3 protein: CASSKIPNYGYTF
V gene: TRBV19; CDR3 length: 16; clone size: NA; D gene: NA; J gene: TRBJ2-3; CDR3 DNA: TGTGCCAGTAGTATAAGGTCCATACGGGCGGCAGATACGCAGTATTTT; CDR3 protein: CASSIRSIRAADTQYF
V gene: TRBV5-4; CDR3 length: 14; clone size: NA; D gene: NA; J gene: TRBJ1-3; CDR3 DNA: TGTGCCAGCAGTCCCGGGACATATGGAAACACCATATATTTT; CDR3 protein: CASSPGTYGNTIYF
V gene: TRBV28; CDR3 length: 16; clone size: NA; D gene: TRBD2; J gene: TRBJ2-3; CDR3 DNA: TGTGCCAGCAGTTCCCTAGGACTAGCGGGCACAGATACGCAGTATTTT; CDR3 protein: CASSSLGLAGTDTQYF
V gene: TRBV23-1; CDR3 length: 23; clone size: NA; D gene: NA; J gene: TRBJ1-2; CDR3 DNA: TGCGCCAGCAGTCATCTACCAGGAGGCAGGGGAAATTTCCTCGGCGATTTCCACTATGGCTACACCTTC; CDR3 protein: CASSHLPGGRGNFLGDFHYGYTF